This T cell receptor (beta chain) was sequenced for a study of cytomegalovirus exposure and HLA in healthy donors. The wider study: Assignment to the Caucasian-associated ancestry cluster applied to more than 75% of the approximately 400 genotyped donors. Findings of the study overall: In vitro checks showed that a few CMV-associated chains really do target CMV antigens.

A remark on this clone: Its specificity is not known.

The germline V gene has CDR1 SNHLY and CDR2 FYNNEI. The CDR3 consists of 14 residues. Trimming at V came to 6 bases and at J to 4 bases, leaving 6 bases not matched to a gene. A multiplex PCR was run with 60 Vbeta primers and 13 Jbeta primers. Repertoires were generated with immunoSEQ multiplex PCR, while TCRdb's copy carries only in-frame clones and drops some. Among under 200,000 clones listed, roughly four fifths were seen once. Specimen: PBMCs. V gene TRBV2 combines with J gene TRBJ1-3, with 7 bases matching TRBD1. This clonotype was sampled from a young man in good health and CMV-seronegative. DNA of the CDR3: TGTGCCAGCAGCGAAATGACAGGGGGAAACACCATATATTTT. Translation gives CASSEMTGGNTIYF.